This T cell receptor (beta chain) was sequenced during a study of blood T cell repertoires in COVID-19. Across the study: Donors in the United States, Italy and Spain gave samples during acute or convalescent COVID-19. The cDNA or gDNA used as material had been derived from T cells, B-cell-depleted T cells, or PBMCs.

In the authors' workflow: Amplifying reference gene primers gave estimates of nucleated cell counts. Profiling relied on immunoSEQ multiplex PCR, and the TCRdb table lists in-frame clones only, not all of them. The V and J calls and the clone size are those of that table, but D and trimming were determined from the DNA. This sample carries some 83,000 clones, roughly 89% of them seen once, and the ten largest clones take over 4%. The table lists this clone with a few counts. V lost 5 bases to trimming and J lost 8 bases, with 22 bases between them. The V gene's germline CDR1 is SGHTA and CDR2 FQGNSA. The CDR3 is 16 amino acids.

The rearrangement joins TRBV7-2 to TRBJ2-4; D may be TRBD2 (5 bases). Sequencing input: peripheral blood. The origin of this receptor is a woman older than 75 with active or convalescent COVID-19. Written as DNA, the CDR3 is TGTGCCAGCAGCCTCCTGACCGGGGTTAGAGGAGACATTCAGTACTTC. The encoded protein is CASSLLTGVRGDIQYF.